Listed below are T cell receptor beta chains from one sample, sequenced in a study of blood T cell repertoires in COVID-19. The table came from immunoSEQ multiplex PCR; TCRdb's copy has only in-frame clones and leaves some out. The sample consists of 40,000 to 45,000 clones, around 90% of them appearing once. Sequencing was done on a sample of peripheral blood. The receptor set was obtained from a man in his fifties or sixties with active COVID-19. Each CDR3 is given with its conserved first and last residue. Fields, in order: D gene, J gene, V gene, clone size, CDR3 DNA, CDR3 protein. D genes are given only for firm matches. The size of a clone is reported for some rows only, either as once, few or many, or as a class for expanded clones.

d_gene: TRBD2; j_gene: TRBJ2-7; v_gene: TRBV6-5; abundance: NA; CDR3nt: TGTGCCAGCAGATTTGGCGGGAGTTCCTACGAGCAGTACTTC; CDR3aa: CASRFGGSSYEQYF
d_gene: TRBD2; j_gene: TRBJ2-1; v_gene: TRBV6-5; abundance: NA; CDR3nt: TGTGCCAGCAGGGTAGCGGGAGGCCATGAGCAGTTCTTC; CDR3aa: CASRVAGGHEQFF
d_gene: NA; j_gene: TRBJ2-4; v_gene: TRBV12-3/TRBV12-4; abundance: once; CDR3nt: TGTGCCAGCAGTTTCCCTCAAAACATTCAGTACTTC; CDR3aa: CASSFPQNIQYF
d_gene: TRBD1; j_gene: TRBJ1-1; v_gene: TRBV5-5; abundance: NA; CDR3nt: TGTGCCAGCTGTAGACAGGGGAACACTGAAGCTTTCTTT; CDR3aa: CASCRQGNTEAFF
d_gene: TRBD1; j_gene: TRBJ2-2; v_gene: TRBV4-2; abundance: NA; CDR3nt: TGTGCCAGCAGCCAACCTCGGACAGGTAGTACCGGGGAGCTGTTTTTT; CDR3aa: CASSQPRTGSTGELFF
d_gene: NA; j_gene: TRBJ2-1; v_gene: TRBV9; abundance: once; CDR3nt: TGTGCCAGCAGCGTAGAGACGGGAGTGGGGAATGAGCAGTTCTTC; CDR3aa: CASSVETGVGNEQFF
d_gene: NA; j_gene: TRBJ1-1; v_gene: TRBV21-1; abundance: NA; CDR3nt: TGTGCCAGCAGCCCCCGGGGGGGGGCCACTGAAGCTTTCTTT; CDR3aa: CASSPRGGATEAFF
d_gene: NA; j_gene: TRBJ2-2; v_gene: TRBV19; abundance: NA; CDR3nt: TGTGCCAGTAGTTACGTAGGGGCTACCGCGAACACCGGGGAGCTGTTTTTT; CDR3aa: CASSYVGATANTGELFF
d_gene: TRBD1; j_gene: TRBJ1-4; v_gene: TRBV5-1; abundance: NA; CDR3nt: TGCGCCAGCAGCACGACAGGGAGGACAACTAATGAAAAACTGTTTTTT; CDR3aa: CASSTTGRTTNEKLFF
d_gene: TRBD1; j_gene: TRBJ2-1; v_gene: TRBV11-2; abundance: NA; CDR3nt: TGTGCCAGCAGCGACCTAAGGGGGCTTATCCGGGGCCCCTACAATGAGCAGTTCTTC; CDR3aa: CASSDLRGLIRGPYNEQFF
d_gene: NA; j_gene: TRBJ2-2; v_gene: TRBV19; abundance: NA; CDR3nt: TGTGCCAGTAGTACTAGCGCGACGGCCGGGGAGCTGTTTTTT; CDR3aa: CASSTSATAGELFF
d_gene: NA; j_gene: TRBJ1-2; v_gene: TRBV4-3; abundance: NA; CDR3nt: TGCGCCAGCAGCCAAGATTTGGGGAACAGGAATAACTATGGCTACACCTTC; CDR3aa: CASSQDLGNRNNYGYTF
d_gene: NA; j_gene: TRBJ1-4; v_gene: TRBV4-1; abundance: NA; CDR3nt: TGCGCCAGCAGCCAAGAATGGGGAGAGAAAAAACTGTTTTTT; CDR3aa: CASSQEWGEKKLFF
d_gene: TRBD1; j_gene: TRBJ1-4; v_gene: TRBV29-1; abundance: NA; CDR3nt: TGCAGCGTTCAAGACAGGGGGGAGCTAAAACTGTTTTTT; CDR3aa: CSVQDRGELKLFF
d_gene: NA; j_gene: TRBJ1-4; v_gene: TRBV19; abundance: NA; CDR3nt: TGTGCCAGTAGTACGGTGAGGGATGAAAAACTGTTTTTT; CDR3aa: CASSTVRDEKLFF
d_gene: NA; j_gene: TRBJ1-2; v_gene: TRBV11-2; abundance: NA; CDR3nt: TGTGCCAGCAGCTTGGGGCCCAACTATGGCTACACCTTC; CDR3aa: CASSLGPNYGYTF